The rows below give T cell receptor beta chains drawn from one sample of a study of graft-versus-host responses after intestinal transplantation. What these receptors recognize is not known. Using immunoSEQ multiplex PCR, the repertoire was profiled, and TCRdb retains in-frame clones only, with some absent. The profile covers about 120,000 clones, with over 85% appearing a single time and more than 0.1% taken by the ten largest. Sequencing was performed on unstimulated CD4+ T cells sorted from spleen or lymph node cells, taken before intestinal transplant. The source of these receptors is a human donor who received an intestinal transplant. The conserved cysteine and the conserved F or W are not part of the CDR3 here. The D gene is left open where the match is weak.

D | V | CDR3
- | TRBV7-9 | ASSSYLNEQF
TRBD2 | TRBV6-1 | ASTHVSGSPDEQY
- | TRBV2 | ASSRSYSNQPQH
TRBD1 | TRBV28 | ASRQGYGYT
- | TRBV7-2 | ASSRRSLPFYEQY
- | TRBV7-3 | ASSRTGSTYNEQF
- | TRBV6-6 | ASSYSDAGAY
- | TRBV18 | ASSPRSSYEQY
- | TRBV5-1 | ASSSAGSGNTIY
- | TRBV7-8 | ASSLDNSGGAKAF
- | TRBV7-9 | ASSLALSRRVQLQF
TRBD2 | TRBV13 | ASSPSPGLAGGRGIGELF
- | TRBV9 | ASSVGRDTQY
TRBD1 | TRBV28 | ASHGQGAKNIQY
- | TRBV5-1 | ASSSAGEKLF
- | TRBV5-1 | ASSFTGRRQETQY
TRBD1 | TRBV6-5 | ASSYRDSDYEQY